This section outlines one T cell receptor (beta chain) sequence together with its context. Its antigen remains unidentified. Total RNA was extracted at no less than 6 micrograms per sample. The V and J ends lost 3 bases and 2 bases, in that order; junction bases with no gene match: 6. The CDR3 totals 16 residues. Germline CDR1 is SEHNR and CDR2 is FQNEAQ (reference sequence). The sample comes from a study of blood T cells in healthy people across ages. Study conclusions and caveats: Roughly linear declines in TCR beta diversity per million T cells occurred with age.

The second PCR ran about 6 to 12 cycles with a sample-barcoded 5' primer and J-beta primers. The authors tagged each cDNA molecule using a template-switch adaptor with 12 random nucleotides. TCRdb re-derived calls from the 5' RACE reads in MiXCR, one entry per CDR3 protein. The data contain about 800,000 distinct CDR3 sequences, about three fifths of them singletons. This chain joins TRBV7-9 and TRBJ1-2; 10 positions match TRBD1. This sequence was found in a man aged 25-40 years in good health. The source material was blood. In nucleotides, the CDR3 is TGTGCCAGCAGCTTCGCCGGGACAGGGGTGAACTATGGCTACACCTTC. Translated: CASSFAGTGVNYGYTF. The full variable domain, with the rest looked up from reference TRBV7-9 and TRBJ1-2, is DTGVSQNPRHKITKRGQNVTFRCDPISEHNRLYWYRQTLGQGPEFLTYFQNEAQLEKSRLLSDRFSAERPKGSFSTLEIQRTEQGDSAMYLCASSFAGTGVNYGYTFGSGTRLTVV.